Shown below are 9 T cell receptor beta chains from a single sample sequenced in a study of cytomegalovirus exposure and HLA in healthy donors. With 60 Vbeta and 13 Jbeta primers, the PCR was carried out. TCRdb's copy holds only in-frame clones and misses some; the assay was immunoSEQ multiplex PCR. The table shows some 130,000 clones, with around 80% occurring only once. Sequencing used PBMCs. Receptors were obtained from a man aged 25-45 years in good health.

The table lists this clone with a count of one. CDR3 coding DNA: TGTGCCAGCAGTTTATCGGCGGGAGTGTTGAATGAGCAGTTCTTC. This encodes CASSLSAGVLNEQFF. The J gene is TRBJ2-1, the V gene TRBV27; 7 bases agree with TRBD2. The germline V gene encodes CDR1 MNHEY and CDR2 SMNVEV (reference sequence). The CDR3 length is 15 residues. V gave up 0 bases and J gave up 7 bases; unmatched junction bases: 6.

This rearrangement joins TRBV30 to TRBJ1-5; D might be TRBD1 (5 bases). Trimming left V 5 bases short and J 5 bases short, with 10 bases between. Looked up from germline, CDR1 is GTSNPN and CDR2 is SVGIG (reference sequence). The CDR3 runs 12 residues. CDR3 sequence reads: CAWSTDYQPQHF. The CDR3 bases are TGTGCCTGGTCGACAGATTATCAGCCCCAGCATTTT.

The rearrangement links TRBV5-1 to TRBJ1-2; 9 bases agree with TRBD1. The CDR3 contains 15 residues. V dropped 4 bases and J dropped 5; count of bases not matched to a gene: 9. The V gene's germline CDR1 is SGHRS and CDR2 YFSETQ. The CDR3, as DNA: TGCGCCAGCAGCCCAGACCCCGGGACAGGGTATGGCTACACCTTC. Encoded protein: CASSPDPGTGYGYTF.

V and J are TRBV2 and TRBJ2-7; 9 positions match TRBD1. Germline V lookup: CDR1 SNHLY, CDR2 FYNNEI. Germline trimming cut 7 bases from V and 2 bases from J; bases unmatched to any gene: 3. The CDR3 length is 13 residues. CDR3 amino acids: CASTGQGTYEQYF. CDR3 sequence (DNA): TGTGCCAGCACCGGACAGGGGACCTACGAGCAGTACTTC.

The chain links TRBV7-9 to TRBJ2-1, with TRBD2 matching over 12 bases. The germline V gene encodes CDR1 SEHNR and CDR2 FQNEAQ (reference sequence). The CDR3 is made up of 15 amino acids. The J segment lost 7 bases and the V segment lost 3 bases, leaving 4 bases of the junction unmatched. The DNA for the CDR3 is TGTGCCAGCAGCTTTGGACTAGCGGGAATAAATGAGCAGTTCTTC. It specifies CASSFGLAGINEQFF.

The rearrangement uses TRBV25-1 and TRBJ2-3; weak D call: TRBD1 (6 bases). The germline gives CDR1 MGHDK, CDR2 SYGVNS. The CDR3 is 15 amino acids. V was trimmed by 8 bases and J by 5 bases, leaving 20 bases between them. CDR3 DNA: TGTGCCAGCGGTCCGACAGGCCTTTTGGAAGATACGCAGTATTTT. Translation gives CASGPTGLLEDTQYF.

The chain employs TRBV6-5 and TRBJ1-6; D gene ambiguous. Germline V gene sequence: CDR1 MNHEY, CDR2 SVGAGI. CDR3 size: 16 residues. Trimming cost V 4 bases and J 6 bases, with 16 bases left between them. CDR3 region: CASSLKRLEFNSPLHF. Written as DNA, the CDR3 is TGTGCCAGCAGTTTAAAACGGCTAGAATTTAATTCACCCCTCCACTTT.

The rearrangement joins TRBV30 to TRBJ2-2; perhaps TRBD2 as D (6 bases). The germline CDR1 and CDR2 sequences are GTSNPN and SVGIG (reference sequence). Trimming left V 1 base short and J 5 bases short, with 11 bases between. This CDR3 is built from 14 residues. The CDR3 here is CAWSGGDITGELFF. The CDR3 bases are TGTGCCTGGAGTGGCGGGGATATTACCGGGGAGCTGTTTTTT.

The CDR3 DNA follows: TGTGCCAGCAGCTTGGCAGGGGGAGGCAGGGTCGGGCAGTATTTT. This gives the protein CASSLAGGGRVGQYF. The chain combines TRBV5-4 with TRBJ2-3, with a tentative D call TRBD1 (7 bases). The CDR3 length is 15 residues. V was shortened by 0 bases and J by 11 bases, with 19 bases between the two germline ends. The V gene's germline CDR1 is SGHNT and CDR2 YYREEE (reference sequence). The variable domain in full, completed from reference TRBV5-4 and TRBJ2-3, reads ETGVTQSPTHLIKTRGQQVTLRCSSQSGHNTVSWYQQALGQGPQFIFQYYREEENGRGNFPPRFSGLQFPNYSSELNVNALELDDSALYLCASSLAGGGRVGQYFGPGTRLTVL.